This TCR beta chain was recorded in a study of OX40 agonist ivuxolimab in advanced cancers. Study-level background: The study enrolled dose-escalation patients with hepatocellular carcinoma, melanoma, renal cell or head and neck cancer.

Cycle 7 day 1, cycle 4 day 1, and baseline were the timepoints at which blood was sampled. Profiling relied on immunoSEQ multiplex PCR, and the TCRdb table lists in-frame clones only, not all of them. The sample has roughly 92,000 clones, about 90% seen once. V shed 5 bases and J 0 bases; nucleotides not matched to a gene: 7. Germline CDR1 reads MNHEY; CDR2 reads SMNVEV (reference sequence). The CDR3 is 16 amino acids. Study-level results: Part of the nonresponder group also had normalized T-cell clonal expansion that was low. The antigens recognized by the expanded peripheral T cells, that is their antigen specificity, were not determined.

A note on this clone: What it binds is unknown.

The TCR sequence derives from an adult with an advanced solid tumor such as melanoma, head and neck, liver or kidney cancer. The rearrangement joins TRBV27 to TRBJ2-3; 8 positions agree with TRBD2. The source was CD4+ or CD8+ T cells sorted from blood, collected in a trial of the OX40 agonist ivuxolimab. The CDR3 sequence: CASSPRLATSTDTQYF. The CDR3 DNA is TGTGCCAGCAGTCCAAGACTAGCGACTAGCACAGATACGCAGTATTTT.